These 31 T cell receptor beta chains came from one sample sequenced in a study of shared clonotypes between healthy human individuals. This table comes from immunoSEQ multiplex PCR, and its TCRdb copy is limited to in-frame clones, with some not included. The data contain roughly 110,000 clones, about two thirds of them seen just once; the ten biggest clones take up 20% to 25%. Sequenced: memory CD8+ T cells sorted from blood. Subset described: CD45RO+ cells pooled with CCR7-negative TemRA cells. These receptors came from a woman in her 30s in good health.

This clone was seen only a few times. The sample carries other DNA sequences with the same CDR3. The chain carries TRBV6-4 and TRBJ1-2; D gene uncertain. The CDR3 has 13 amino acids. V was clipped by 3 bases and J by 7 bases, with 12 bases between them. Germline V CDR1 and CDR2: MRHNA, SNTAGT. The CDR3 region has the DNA TGTGCCAGCAGTGATAGGGAGAGCAGTGGCTACACCTTC. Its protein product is CASSDRESSGYTF.

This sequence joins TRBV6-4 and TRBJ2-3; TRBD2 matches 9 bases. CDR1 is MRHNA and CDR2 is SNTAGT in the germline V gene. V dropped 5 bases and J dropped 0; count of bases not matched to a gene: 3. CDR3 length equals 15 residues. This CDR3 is CASSSLAGSTDTQYF. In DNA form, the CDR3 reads TGTGCCAGCAGTTCCCTAGCGGGAAGCACAGATACGCAGTATTTT.

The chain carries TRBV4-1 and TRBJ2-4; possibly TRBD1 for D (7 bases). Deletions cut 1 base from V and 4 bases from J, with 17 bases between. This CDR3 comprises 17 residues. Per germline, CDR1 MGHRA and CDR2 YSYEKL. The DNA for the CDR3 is TGCGCCAGCAGCCAAGTGTTGGGCGGGACAGCTAAAAACATTCAGTACTTC. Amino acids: CASSQVLGGTAKNIQYF.

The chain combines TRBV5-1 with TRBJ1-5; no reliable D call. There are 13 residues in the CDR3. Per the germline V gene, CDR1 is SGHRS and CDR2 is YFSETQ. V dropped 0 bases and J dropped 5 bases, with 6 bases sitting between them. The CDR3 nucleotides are TGCGCCAGCAGCTTGGGGGGAGATCAGCCCCAGCATTTT. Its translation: CASSLGGDQPQHF.

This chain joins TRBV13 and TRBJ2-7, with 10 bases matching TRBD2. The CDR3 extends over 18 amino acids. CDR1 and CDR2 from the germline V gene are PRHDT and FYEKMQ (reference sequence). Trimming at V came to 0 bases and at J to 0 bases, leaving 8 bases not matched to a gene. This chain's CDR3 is CASSLGLGASGSSYEQYF. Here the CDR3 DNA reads TGTGCCAGCAGCTTAGGTCTGGGGGCTAGCGGGAGCTCCTACGAGCAGTACTTC.

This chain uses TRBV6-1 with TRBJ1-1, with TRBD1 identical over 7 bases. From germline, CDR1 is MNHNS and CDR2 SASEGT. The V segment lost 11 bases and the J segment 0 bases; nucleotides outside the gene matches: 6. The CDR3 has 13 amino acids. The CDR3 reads CAGGDSLNTEAFF. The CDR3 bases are TGTGCCGGAGGGGACAGCTTGAACACTGAAGCTTTCTTT.

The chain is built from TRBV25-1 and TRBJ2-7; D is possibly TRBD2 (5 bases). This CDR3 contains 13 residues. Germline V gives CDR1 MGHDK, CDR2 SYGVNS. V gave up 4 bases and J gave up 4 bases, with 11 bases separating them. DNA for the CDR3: TGTGCCAGCAGTGGCGGGCGTGAATACGAGCAGTACTTC. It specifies CASSGGREYEQYF.

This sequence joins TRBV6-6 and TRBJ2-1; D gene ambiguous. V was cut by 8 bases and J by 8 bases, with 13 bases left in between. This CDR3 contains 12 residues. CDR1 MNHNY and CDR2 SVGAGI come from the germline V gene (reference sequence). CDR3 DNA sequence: TGTGCCAGCCTCCGATCGGCCCATGAGCAGTTCTTC. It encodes CASLRSAHEQFF.

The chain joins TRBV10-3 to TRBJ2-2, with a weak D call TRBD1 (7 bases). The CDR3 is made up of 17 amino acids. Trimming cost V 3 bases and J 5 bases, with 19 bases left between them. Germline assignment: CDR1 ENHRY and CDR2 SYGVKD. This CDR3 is CAISDRQGGKGTGELFF. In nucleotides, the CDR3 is TGTGCCATCAGTGACCGACAGGGAGGTAAAGGGACCGGGGAGCTGTTTTTT.

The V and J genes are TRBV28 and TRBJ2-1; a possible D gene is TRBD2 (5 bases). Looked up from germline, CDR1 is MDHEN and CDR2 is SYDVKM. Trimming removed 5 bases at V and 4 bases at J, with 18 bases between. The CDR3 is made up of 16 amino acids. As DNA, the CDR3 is TGTGCCAGCAGTCCCCCTTGGGAGAGCCTTTACAATGAGCAGTTCTTC. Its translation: CASSPPWESLYNEQFF. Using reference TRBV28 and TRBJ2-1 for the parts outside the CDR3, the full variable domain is DVKVTQSSRYLVKRTGEKVFLECVQDMDHENMFWYRQDPGLGLRLIYFSYDVKMKEKGDIPEGYSVSREKKERFSLILESASTNQTSMYLCASSPPWESLYNEQFFGPGTRLTVL.

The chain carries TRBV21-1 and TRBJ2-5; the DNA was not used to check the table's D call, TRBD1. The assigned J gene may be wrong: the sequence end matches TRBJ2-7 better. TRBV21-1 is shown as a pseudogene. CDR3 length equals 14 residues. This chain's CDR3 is CASSINRVTNEQYF. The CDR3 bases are TGTGCCAGCAGCATTAACAGGGTAACTAACGAGCAGTACTTC.

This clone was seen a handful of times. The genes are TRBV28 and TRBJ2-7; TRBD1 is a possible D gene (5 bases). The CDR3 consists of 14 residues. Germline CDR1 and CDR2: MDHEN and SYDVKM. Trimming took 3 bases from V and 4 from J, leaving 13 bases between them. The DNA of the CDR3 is TGTGCCAGCAGTTTGGGGCGTGGGGTATACGAGCAGTACTTC. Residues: CASSLGRGVYEQYF.

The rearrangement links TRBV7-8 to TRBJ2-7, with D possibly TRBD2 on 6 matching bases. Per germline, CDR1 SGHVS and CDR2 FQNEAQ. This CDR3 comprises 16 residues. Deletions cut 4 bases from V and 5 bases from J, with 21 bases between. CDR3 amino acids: CASSSVLAGGEDEQYF. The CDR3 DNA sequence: TGTGCCAGCAGCTCCGTACTAGCAGGAGGGGAAGACGAGCAGTACTTC.

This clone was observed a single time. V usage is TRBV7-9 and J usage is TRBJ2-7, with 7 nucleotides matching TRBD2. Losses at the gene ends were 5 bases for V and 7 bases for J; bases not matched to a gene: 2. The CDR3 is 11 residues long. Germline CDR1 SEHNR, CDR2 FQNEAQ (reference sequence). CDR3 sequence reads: CASSPGGEQYF. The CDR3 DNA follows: TGTGCCAGCAGCCCCGGGGGGGAGCAGTACTTC.

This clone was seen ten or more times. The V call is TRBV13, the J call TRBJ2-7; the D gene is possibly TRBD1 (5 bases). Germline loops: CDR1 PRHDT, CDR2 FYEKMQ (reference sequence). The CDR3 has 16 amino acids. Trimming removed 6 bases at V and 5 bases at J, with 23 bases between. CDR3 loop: CASSHALAAGLDEQYF. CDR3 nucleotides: TGTGCCAGCAGTCACGCCCTCGCGGCAGGGTTGGACGAGCAGTACTTC.

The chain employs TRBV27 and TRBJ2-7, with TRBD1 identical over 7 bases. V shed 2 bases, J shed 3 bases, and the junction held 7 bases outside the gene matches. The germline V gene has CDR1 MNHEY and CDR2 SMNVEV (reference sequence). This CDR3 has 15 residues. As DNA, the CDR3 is TGTGCCAGCAGTTTAACCGCGACAGGGAACTACGAGCAGTACTTC. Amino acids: CASSLTATGNYEQYF.

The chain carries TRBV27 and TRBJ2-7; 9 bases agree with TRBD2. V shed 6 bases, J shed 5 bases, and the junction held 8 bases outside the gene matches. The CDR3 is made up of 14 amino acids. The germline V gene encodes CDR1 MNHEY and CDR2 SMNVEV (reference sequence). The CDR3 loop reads CASSRLGLAHEQYF. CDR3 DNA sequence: TGTGCCAGCAGCCGCCTGGGACTAGCCCACGAGCAGTACTTC.

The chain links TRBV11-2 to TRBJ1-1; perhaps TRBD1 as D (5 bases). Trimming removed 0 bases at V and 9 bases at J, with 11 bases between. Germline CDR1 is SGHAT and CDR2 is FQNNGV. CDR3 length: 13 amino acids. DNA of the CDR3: TGTGCCAGCAGCTTAGAAGCGCGGGGGAAAGCTTTCTTT. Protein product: CASSLEARGKAFF.

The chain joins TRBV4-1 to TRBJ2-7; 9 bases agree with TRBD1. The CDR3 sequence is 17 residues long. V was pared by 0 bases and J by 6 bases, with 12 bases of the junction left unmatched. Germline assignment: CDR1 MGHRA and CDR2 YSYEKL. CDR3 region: CASSQDRTGTGTVEQYF. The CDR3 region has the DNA TGCGCCAGCAGCCAAGATCGGACCGGGACAGGGACGGTCGAGCAGTACTTC.

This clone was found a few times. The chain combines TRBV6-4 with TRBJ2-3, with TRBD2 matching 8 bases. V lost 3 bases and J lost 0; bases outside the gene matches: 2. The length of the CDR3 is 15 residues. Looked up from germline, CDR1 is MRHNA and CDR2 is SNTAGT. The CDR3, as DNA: TGTGCCAGCAGTGAGGTAGCGGGGAGCACAGATACGCAGTATTTT. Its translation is CASSEVAGSTDTQYF.

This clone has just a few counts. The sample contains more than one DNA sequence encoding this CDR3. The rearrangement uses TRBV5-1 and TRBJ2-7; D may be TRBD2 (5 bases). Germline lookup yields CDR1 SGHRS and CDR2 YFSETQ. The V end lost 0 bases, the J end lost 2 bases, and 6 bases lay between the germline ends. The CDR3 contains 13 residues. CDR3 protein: CASSLAGTYEQYF. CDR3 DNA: TGCGCCAGCAGCTTGGCGGGAACCTACGAGCAGTACTTC.

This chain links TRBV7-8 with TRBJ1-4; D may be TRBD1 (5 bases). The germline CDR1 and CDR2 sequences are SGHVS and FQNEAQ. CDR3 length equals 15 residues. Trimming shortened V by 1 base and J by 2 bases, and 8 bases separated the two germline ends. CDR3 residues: CASSLGGLTNEKLFF. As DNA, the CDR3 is TGTGCCAGCAGCTTAGGGGGACTCACTAATGAAAAACTGTTTTTT.

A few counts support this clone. CDR3 sequence: CASSWDLAGGGDNEQFF. CDR3 in DNA: TGTGCCAGCAGTTGGGACCTAGCGGGAGGTGGGGATAATGAGCAGTTCTTC. The chain carries TRBV28 and TRBJ2-1; 11 bases align to TRBD2. Unmatched junction bases numbered 12, after V lost 4 bases and J lost 7 bases. The CDR3 runs to 17 residues. Germline CDR1 and CDR2: MDHEN and SYDVKM.

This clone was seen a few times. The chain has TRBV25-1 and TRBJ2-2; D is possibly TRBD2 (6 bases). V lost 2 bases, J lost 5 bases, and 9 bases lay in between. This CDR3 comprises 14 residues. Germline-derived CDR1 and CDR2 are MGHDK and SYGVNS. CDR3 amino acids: CASSERRGTGELFF. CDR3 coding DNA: TGTGCCAGCAGTGAAAGGCGGGGAACCGGGGAGCTGTTTTTT. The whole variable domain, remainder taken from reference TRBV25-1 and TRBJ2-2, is EADIYQTPRYLVIGTGKKITLECSQTMGHDKMYWYQQDPGMELHLIHYSYGVNSTEKGDLSSESTVSRIRTEHFPLTLESARPSHTSQYLCASSERRGTGELFFGEGSRLTVL.

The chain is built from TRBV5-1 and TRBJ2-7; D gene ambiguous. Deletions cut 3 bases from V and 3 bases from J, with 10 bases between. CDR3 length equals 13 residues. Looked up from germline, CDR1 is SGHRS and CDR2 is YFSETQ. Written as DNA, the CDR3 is TGCGCCAGCAGCTCCCCGGATCTCTACGAGCAGTACTTC. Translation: CASSSPDLYEQYF. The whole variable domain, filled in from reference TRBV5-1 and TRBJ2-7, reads KAGVTQTPRYLIKTRGQQVTLSCSPISGHRSVSWYQQTPGQGLQFLFEYFSETQRNKGNFPGRFSGRQFSNSRSEMNVSTLELGDSALYLCASSSPDLYEQYFGPGTRLTVT.

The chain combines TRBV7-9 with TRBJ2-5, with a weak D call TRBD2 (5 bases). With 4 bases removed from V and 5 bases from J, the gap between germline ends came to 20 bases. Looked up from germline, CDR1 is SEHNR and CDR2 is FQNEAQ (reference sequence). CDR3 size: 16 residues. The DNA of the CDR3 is TGTGCCAGCAGCTCCCCCCTCAGCGGTCCCGTGGAGACCCAGTACTTC. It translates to CASSSPLSGPVETQYF.

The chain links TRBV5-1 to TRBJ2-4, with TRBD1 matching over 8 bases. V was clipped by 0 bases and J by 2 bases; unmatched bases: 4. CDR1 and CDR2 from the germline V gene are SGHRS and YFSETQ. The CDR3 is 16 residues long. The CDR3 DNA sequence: TGCGCCAGCAGCTTGGCTTACAGGGGGTCCAAAAACATTCAGTACTTC. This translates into CASSLAYRGSKNIQYF.

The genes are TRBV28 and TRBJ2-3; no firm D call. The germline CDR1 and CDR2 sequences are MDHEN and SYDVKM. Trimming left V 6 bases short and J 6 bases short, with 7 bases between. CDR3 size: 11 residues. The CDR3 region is CASSVRDTQYF. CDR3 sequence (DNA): TGTGCCAGCAGCGTCCGGGATACGCAGTATTTT.

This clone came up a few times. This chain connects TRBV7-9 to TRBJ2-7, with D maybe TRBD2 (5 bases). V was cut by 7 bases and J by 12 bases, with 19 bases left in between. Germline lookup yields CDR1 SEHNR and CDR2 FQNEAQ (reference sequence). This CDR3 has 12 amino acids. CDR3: CASISPSRHSYF. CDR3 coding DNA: TGTGCCAGCATCTCGCCTAGCCGCCACTCGTACTTC.

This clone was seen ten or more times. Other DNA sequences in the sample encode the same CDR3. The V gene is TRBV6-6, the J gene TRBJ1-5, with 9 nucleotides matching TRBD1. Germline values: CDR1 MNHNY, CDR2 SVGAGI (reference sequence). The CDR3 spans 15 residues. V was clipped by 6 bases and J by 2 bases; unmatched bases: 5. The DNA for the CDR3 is TGTGCCAGCAGGACAGGGGGAGAGGGCAATCAGCCCCAGCATTTT. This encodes CASRTGGEGNQPQHF.

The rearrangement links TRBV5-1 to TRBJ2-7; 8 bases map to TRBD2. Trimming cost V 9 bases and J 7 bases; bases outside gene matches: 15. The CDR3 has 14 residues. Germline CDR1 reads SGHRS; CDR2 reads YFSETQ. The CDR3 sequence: CANLREGLLDEQYF. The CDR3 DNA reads TGCGCCAACCTCCGGGAGGGACTCCTTGATGAGCAGTACTTC.